Listed below are T cell receptor beta chains from one sample, sequenced in a study of blood T cell repertoires in COVID-19. Produced via immunoSEQ multiplex PCR; TCRdb's table is partial and in-frame only. The table lists about 270,000 clones, approximately 86% of them singletons. Sample: peripheral blood. These receptors came from a woman in her fifties or sixties who had recovered from COVID-19. The CDR3 runs from the conserved cysteine through the conserved F or W. Fields, in order: V gene, D gene, J gene, CDR3 DNA, CDR3 protein. The D gene is left open where the match is weak.

v_call: TRBV2; d_call: NA; j_call: TRBJ1-5; cdr3_nt: TGTGCCAGCAGTGACGGCGACGGCTCAGGGCAGCCCCAGCATTTT; cdr3_aa: CASSDGDGSGQPQHF
v_call: TRBV27; d_call: NA; j_call: TRBJ2-5; cdr3_nt: TGTGCCAGCAGTTTGAAGGCGATCGGGTACCAAGAGACCCAGTACTTC; cdr3_aa: CASSLKAIGYQETQYF
v_call: TRBV5-1; d_call: TRBD1; j_call: TRBJ2-7; cdr3_nt: TGCGCCAGCAGCTTGGTAGGGGGCGGTTACGAGCAGTACTTC; cdr3_aa: CASSLVGGGYEQYF
v_call: TRBV7-2; d_call: TRBD2; j_call: TRBJ2-7; cdr3_nt: TGTGCCAGCAGCTTTCGAAGACTAGCGACTTACGAGCAGTACTTC; cdr3_aa: CASSFRRLATYEQYF
v_call: TRBV7-3; d_call: TRBD1; j_call: TRBJ2-2; cdr3_nt: TGTGCCAGCAGCCGGGACAGGGGGTCCGGGGAGCTGTTTTTT; cdr3_aa: CASSRDRGSGELFF
v_call: TRBV11-3; d_call: TRBD2; j_call: TRBJ2-1; cdr3_nt: TGTGCCAGCAGCTTAGTGGTAGCGGGGGGTTACAATGAGCAGTTCTTC; cdr3_aa: CASSLVVAGGYNEQFF
v_call: TRBV24-1; d_call: NA; j_call: TRBJ2-1; cdr3_nt: TGTGCCACCAGTGATTTGGGACAGAGAGTCAATGAGCAGTTCTTC; cdr3_aa: CATSDLGQRVNEQFF
v_call: TRBV5-1; d_call: NA; j_call: TRBJ1-2; cdr3_nt: TGCGCCAGCAGCTTGGGAAGGGGCTCGGGCTACACCTTC; cdr3_aa: CASSLGRGSGYTF
v_call: TRBV2; d_call: TRBD1; j_call: TRBJ2-7; cdr3_nt: TGTGCCAGCAGTAGACAGGGAAGCTCCTACGAGCAGTACTTC; cdr3_aa: CASSRQGSSYEQYF
v_call: TRBV6-6; d_call: TRBD1; j_call: TRBJ1-2; cdr3_nt: TGTGCCAGCAGCCGGGACAGGGGCCCTTCTAACTATGGCTACACCTTC; cdr3_aa: CASSRDRGPSNYGYTF
v_call: TRBV4-1; d_call: NA; j_call: TRBJ2-1; cdr3_nt: TGCGCCAGCAGCCAGTGGACGCGGGACAATGAGCAGTTCTTC; cdr3_aa: CASSQWTRDNEQFF
v_call: TRBV4-2; d_call: NA; j_call: TRBJ2-7; cdr3_nt: TGTGCCAGCAGCCCAGGGGTTTACTCCTACGAGCAGTACTTC; cdr3_aa: CASSPGVYSYEQYF
v_call: TRBV15; d_call: TRBD1; j_call: TRBJ1-2; cdr3_nt: TGTGCCACCAGCAGAGAGGGGACAGCTGGACAGCTTTATGGCTACACCTTC; cdr3_aa: CATSREGTAGQLYGYTF
v_call: TRBV7-2; d_call: NA; j_call: TRBJ1-2; cdr3_nt: TGTGCCAGCAGCTCCAGAGGAACAGGCGCCTTTGCTAACTATGGCTACACCTTC; cdr3_aa: CASSSRGTGAFANYGYTF
v_call: TRBV9; d_call: TRBD2; j_call: TRBJ2-1; cdr3_nt: TGTGCCAGCAGCCGGACTAGCTCGCATGAGCAGTTCTTC; cdr3_aa: CASSRTSSHEQFF
v_call: TRBV4-3; d_call: NA; j_call: TRBJ1-6; cdr3_nt: TGCGCCAGCAGCCACGCCCAGGGCGGCTCCTATAATTCACCCCTCCACTTT; cdr3_aa: CASSHAQGGSYNSPLHF